The clone carrying this T cell receptor beta chain has just one count. This specimen comes from a study of CD8+ T cells in alopecia areata. V shed 7 bases and J shed 0 bases, with 7 bases lying between them. The CDR3 runs 12 residues. Germline values: CDR1 SNHLY, CDR2 FYNNEI. This sample's treatment: oral pan-JAK inhibitor, 5-10 mg twice daily. Isolated RNA was reverse transcribed into cDNA used as the sequencing template. Profiling relied on immunoSEQ multiplex PCR, and the TCRdb table lists in-frame clones only, not all of them. The sample includes about 180,000 clones, approximately 49% of them seen just once.

This material consisted of CD8+ T cells sorted from blood, taken at approximately week 52, from a patient treated with tofacitinib. The clonotype comes from a human donor with alopecia areata. The chain combines TRBV2 with TRBJ2-7, with D perhaps TRBD2 (5 bases). CDR3 loop: CASTGISYEQYF. In DNA, the CDR3 is TGTGCCAGCACCGGGATCTCCTACGAGCAGTACTTC.